The T cell receptor beta chain described here comes from a study of T-cell memory formation after mild COVID-19. One entry per CDR3 protein results from TCRdb running MiXCR on the 5' RACE reads. Seen here are 500,000 to 600,000 distinct CDR3 sequences, about a sixth observed once, and the top ten hold more than 10%. The length of the CDR3 is 13 residues. V lost 4 bases and J lost 6, with 10 bases in between. The germline gives CDR1 SEHNR, CDR2 FQNEAQ (reference sequence). The study, taken as a whole, reports: Clones contracting day 15 to 85 were balanced CD4/CD8; later expanders leaned CD4+.

This clonotype was seen more than once but under ten times. Its matching antigen is unknown. The clonotype was recovered from an adult woman who had mild COVID-19 (a few samples of this study predate the infection). Cell type and time point are not known. The chain recombines TRBV7-9 with TRBJ1-5, with D uncertain. Sequenced input: PBMCs or a T cell subset sorted from them (not recorded which). The CDR3 DNA follows: TGTGCCAGCAGCTCGGACGGGGTTCAGCCCCAGCATTTT. It codes for CASSSDGVQPQHF.